The T cell receptor beta chain under discussion was sequenced for a study of shared clonotypes between healthy human individuals. With regard to this clone: Its antigen is currently unknown.

Sorted-subset replicate PCRs used roughly 220 ng DNA, about 30,000 T cell genomes. Some clones are missing from TCRdb's copy, which holds only in-frame ones; the method was immunoSEQ multiplex PCR. The sample holds some 1,400,000 clones, around 97% seen once. Findings of the study overall: In general, naive subsets displayed greater estimated richness than memory subsets did.

The sample taken for sequencing was naive CD4+ T cells sorted from blood. Subset in this sample: CD45RA+ positively selected. The origin of this receptor is a man aged 25 to 40 in good health.

The CDR3 sequence is CASSPFPSGANVLTF. The CDR3 region has the DNA TGTGCCAGCTCACCTTTTCCCTCTGGGGCCAACGTCCTGACTTTC. This chain uses TRBV18 with TRBJ2-6; D remains unclear. Germline V gives CDR1 KGHSH, CDR2 LQKENI. V was clipped by 3 bases and J by 0 bases, with 6 bases between them. The CDR3 spans 15 residues.